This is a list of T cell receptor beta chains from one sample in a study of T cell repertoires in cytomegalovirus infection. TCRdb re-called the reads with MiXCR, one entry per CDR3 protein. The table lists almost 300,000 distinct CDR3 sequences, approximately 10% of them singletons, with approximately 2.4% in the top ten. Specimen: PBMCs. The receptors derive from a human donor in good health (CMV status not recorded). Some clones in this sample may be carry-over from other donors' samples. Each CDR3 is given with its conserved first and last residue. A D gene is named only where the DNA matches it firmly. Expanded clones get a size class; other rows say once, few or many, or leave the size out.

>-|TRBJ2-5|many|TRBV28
CASRSYRLGQETQYF
TGTGCCAGCAGATCCTACAGGTTAGGCCAAGAGACCCAGTACTTC
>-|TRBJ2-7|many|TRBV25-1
CASSEGPSSYEQYF
TGTGCCAGCAGTGAAGGGCCGTCCTCCTACGAGCAGTACTTC
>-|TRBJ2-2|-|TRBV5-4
CASSLGSGPNTGELFF
TGTGCCAGCAGCTTGGGGTCGGGTCCGAACACCGGGGAGCTGTTTTTT
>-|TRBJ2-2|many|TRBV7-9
CASSPARTDNTGELFF
TGTGCCAGCAGCCCCGCGAGGACGGATAACACCGGGGAGCTGTTTTTT
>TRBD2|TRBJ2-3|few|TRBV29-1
CSVPLGTAGGETQYF
TGCAGCGTCCCATTGGGGACAGCGGGGGGGGAAACGCAGTATTTT
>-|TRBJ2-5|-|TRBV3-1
CASSQVGARGETQYF
TGTGCCAGCAGCCAAGTGGGAGCTCGGGGAGAGACCCAGTACTTC
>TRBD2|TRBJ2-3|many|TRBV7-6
CASSRFPAGGSTDTQYF
TGTGCCAGCAGCCGCTTTCCAGCGGGGGGTTCCACAGATACGCAGTATTTT
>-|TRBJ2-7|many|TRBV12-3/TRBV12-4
CASSLYEQYF
TGTGCCAGCAGTTTGTACGAGCAGTACTTC
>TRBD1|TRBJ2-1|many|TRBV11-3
CASSFEGAGEQFF
TGTGCCAGCAGCTTCGAGGGGGCGGGTGAGCAGTTCTTC
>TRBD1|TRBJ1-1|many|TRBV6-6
CASRTDRAAFF
TGTGCCAGCAGAACGGACAGGGCAGCTTTCTTT
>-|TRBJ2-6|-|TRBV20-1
CSARDFARNGANVLTF
TGCAGTGCTAGAGATTTTGCCAGGAATGGGGCCAACGTCCTGACTTTC
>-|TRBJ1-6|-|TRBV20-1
CSARDPRGRGNSPLHF
TGCAGTGCTAGAGACCCGAGGGGGAGGGGGAATTCACCCCTCCACTTT
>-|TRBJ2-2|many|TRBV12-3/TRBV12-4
CASSLFLSGELFF
TGTGCCAGCAGTTTATTCTTATCCGGGGAGCTGTTTTTT
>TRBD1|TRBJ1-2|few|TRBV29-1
CSVETGAYGYTF
TGCAGCGTGGAGACAGGGGCATATGGCTACACCTTC
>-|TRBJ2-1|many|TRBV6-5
CASRQSRNEQFF
TGTGCCAGCAGGCAGTCACGTAATGAGCAGTTCTTC
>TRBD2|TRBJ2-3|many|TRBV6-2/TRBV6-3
CASRSGTMGTDTQYF
TGTGCCAGCAGGTCTGGGACTATGGGCACAGATACGCAGTATTTT
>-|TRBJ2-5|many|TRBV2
CASSEEETQYF
TGTGCCAGCAGTGAGGAAGAGACCCAGTACTTC
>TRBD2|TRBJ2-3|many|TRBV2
CASGRVAGGITDTQYF
TGTGCCAGCGGACGGGTAGCGGGGGGTATCACAGATACGCAGTATTTT
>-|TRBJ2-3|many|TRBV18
CASSFGQGRRESTDTQYF
TGTGCCAGCTCATTTGGGCAGGGCAGAAGGGAAAGCACAGATACGCAGTATTTT
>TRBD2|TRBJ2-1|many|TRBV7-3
CASSPFPGGPNEQFF
TGTGCCAGCAGCCCCTTTCCGGGGGGGCCGAATGAGCAGTTCTTC
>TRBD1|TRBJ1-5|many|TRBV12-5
CASGWAPTGGTQPQHF
TGTGCTAGTGGTTGGGCCCCGACAGGGGGGACTCAGCCCCAGCATTTT
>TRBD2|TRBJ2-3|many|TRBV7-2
CASRLTSGEFSAQYF
TGTGCCAGCAGACTGACTAGCGGGGAATTCTCCGCGCAGTATTTT
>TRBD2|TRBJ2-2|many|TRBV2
CASRAHGGDGELFF
TGTGCCAGCAGGGCACACGGGGGGGACGGGGAGCTGTTTTTT
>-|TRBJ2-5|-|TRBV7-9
CASSFEGLQETQYF
TGTGCCAGCAGCTTCGAGGGGCTCCAAGAGACCCAGTACTTC
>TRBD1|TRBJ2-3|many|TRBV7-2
CASSLQGALATDTQYF
TGTGCCAGCAGCTTACAGGGGGCTTTAGCCACAGATACGCAGTATTTT
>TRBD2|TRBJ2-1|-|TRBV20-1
CSASSRGGSYNEQFF
TGCAGTGCCTCTTCGCGGGGGGGTTCCTACAATGAGCAGTTCTTC
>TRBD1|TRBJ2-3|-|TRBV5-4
CASSLGTGGSDTQYF
TGTGCCAGCTCCTTGGGTACAGGGGGCTCAGATACGCAGTATTTT
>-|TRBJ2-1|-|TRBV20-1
CSARVGGPGEQFF
TGCAGTGCTAGAGTGGGGGGGCCTGGTGAGCAGTTCTTC
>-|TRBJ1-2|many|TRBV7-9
CASRGPDYGYTF
TGTGCCAGCAGGGGACCCGACTATGGCTACACCTTC
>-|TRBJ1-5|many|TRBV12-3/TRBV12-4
CASSKDTSSLNQPQHF
TGTGCCAGCAGCAAGGACACGTCGAGTTTAAATCAGCCCCAGCATTTT
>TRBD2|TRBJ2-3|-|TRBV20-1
CSAYLAGGPDTQYF
TGCAGTGCTTATCTAGCGGGGGGGCCAGATACGCAGTATTTT
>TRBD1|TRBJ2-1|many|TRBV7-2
CASGTGFSYNEQFF
TGTGCCAGCGGGACAGGTTTCTCCTACAATGAGCAGTTCTTC
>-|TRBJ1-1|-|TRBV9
CASSVGGYTEAFF
TGTGCCAGCAGCGTGGGAGGGTACACTGAAGCTTTCTTT
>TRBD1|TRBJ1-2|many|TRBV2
CASSGATGGLNYGYTF
TGTGCCAGCAGTGGGGCGACAGGGGGCCTCAACTATGGCTACACCTTC
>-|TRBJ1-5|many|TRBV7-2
CASSPGRREQPQHF
TGTGCCAGCAGCCCGGGACGTCGGGAGCAGCCCCAGCATTTT
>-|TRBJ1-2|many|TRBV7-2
CASSLGGEGYTF
TGTGCCAGCAGCTTAGGGGGTGAGGGCTACACCTTC
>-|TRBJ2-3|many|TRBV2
CASSDRTSTDTQYF
TGTGCCAGCAGTGATCGGACCAGCACAGATACGCAGTATTTT
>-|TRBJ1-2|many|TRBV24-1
CATSDPRTVNYGYTF
TGTGCCACCAGTGATCCCCGGACAGTCAACTATGGCTACACCTTC
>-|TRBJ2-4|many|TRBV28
CASGSVTGTVKNIQYF
TGTGCCAGCGGATCTGTAACAGGGACCGTCAAAAACATTCAGTACTTC
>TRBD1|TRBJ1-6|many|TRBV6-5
CASSYSTGTVSPLHF
TGTGCCAGCAGTTACTCGACAGGGACCGTTTCACCCCTCCACTTT